This TCR beta chain appears in the sequencing data of a study of identical twins. V was trimmed by 8 bases and J by 5 bases, leaving 15 bases between them. This CDR3 spans 13 amino acids. Germline V gives CDR1 SNHLY, CDR2 FYNNEI. Template switching, a step in the protocol, added a universal primer site, and cDNA carried unique molecular identifiers. Each CDR3 protein gets one entry after TCRdb re-called the 5' RACE reads with MiXCR. This table has hundreds of thousands of distinct CDR3 sequences, around 24% appearing once. All donors were healthy Caucasians. This clonotype was detected a few times. The sample was also reused in another study, on yellow fever vaccine responses in identical twins. That source reports: Reportedly, the T cell response mounted by twins to vaccine seemed partly convergent, partly personalized.

The sequenced sample consisted of CD4+ T cells sorted from blood. The rearrangement joins TRBV2 to TRBJ2-5, with a weak D call TRBD2 (6 bases). The origin of this receptor is a woman aged 18 to 35 in good health. CDR3 loop: CASLEGPEETQYF. The CDR3 DNA sequence: TGTGCCAGCCTGGAGGGGCCGGAGGAGACCCAGTACTTC.